One sample yielded the 32 T cell receptor beta chains listed below, sequenced in a study of cytomegalovirus exposure and HLA in healthy donors (dated by TCRdb to about 2017). Libraries were constructed by the immunoSEQ multiplex PCR assay. TCRdb mirrors the immuneACCESS table, restricted to in-frame sequences. Some clones are absent from its copies; in checked studies, under half trace to an unresolved V gene, and the reason for the others is unknown. In this sample the table shows hundreds of thousands of clones, about 92% of which occur a single time. Around 3.3% of the sample is held by the ten biggest clonotypes. Sequenced material: PBMCs. All receptors derive from a woman in her 30s in good health and CMV-seronegative.

The chain recombines TRBV6-5 with TRBJ2-1, with 13 bases matching TRBD2. V was pared by 6 bases and J by 8 bases, with 7 bases of the junction left unmatched. The length of the CDR3 is 15 residues. Germline V gene lookup returns CDR1 MNHEY and CDR2 SVGAGI. This chain's CDR3 is CASSQLAGGPYEQFF. The CDR3 nucleotides read TGTGCCAGCAGCCAACTAGCGGGAGGGCCGTATGAGCAGTTCTTC.

V is TRBV7-2 and J is TRBJ2-6; the match to TRBD1 covers 8 bases. This CDR3 region has 18 residues. The germline V gene has CDR1 SGHTA and CDR2 FQGNSA. The V and J ends lost 2 bases and 2 bases, in that order; junction bases with no gene match: 8. The CDR3 nucleotides are TGTGCCAGCAGCTTATCGGCGACAGGGGTGGCTGGGGCCAACGTCCTGACTTTC. Translation gives CASSLSATGVAGANVLTF.

The V call is TRBV28, the J call TRBJ2-1, with D unresolved. CDR1 MDHEN and CDR2 SYDVKM come from the germline V gene. Between the trimmed V and J ends, which lost 7 bases and 3 bases, there was a span of 16 bases. This CDR3 contains 15 residues. CDR3 in amino acids: CASTTVRASYNEQFF. The CDR3 DNA is TGTGCCAGCACCACGGTCCGAGCGAGCTACAATGAGCAGTTCTTC.

The chain is built from TRBV7-2 and TRBJ1-3; D is uncertain. The V end lost 5 bases, the J end lost 4 bases, and 9 bases lay between the germline ends. The CDR3 consists of 13 residues. CDR1 SGHTA and CDR2 FQGNSA come from the germline V gene. CDR3 sequence (DNA): TGTGCCAGCAGCATGAATTTAGGAAACACCATATATTTT. As protein: CASSMNLGNTIYF.

The V call is TRBV27, the J call TRBJ1-1; D might be TRBD1 (6 bases). This CDR3 comprises 13 residues. With 2 bases removed from V and 7 bases from J, the gap between germline ends came to 11 bases. Germline-derived CDR1 and CDR2 are MNHEY and SMNVEV (reference sequence). The CDR3 spells CASSLRGGIEAFF. DNA for the CDR3: TGTGCCAGCAGTTTAAGGGGGGGAATTGAAGCTTTCTTT.

The rearrangement links TRBV25-1 to TRBJ2-5; possible D gene TRBD2, 5 bases. V was shortened by 3 bases and J by 5 bases, with 19 bases between the two germline ends. The germline V gene has CDR1 MGHDK and CDR2 SYGVNS. The CDR3 covers 16 residues. CDR3 in DNA: TGTGCCAGCAGTGATCCAGCGGCCATACATGTGGAGACCCAGTACTTC. As protein: CASSDPAAIHVETQYF.

V and J are TRBV5-1 and TRBJ2-7; 9 bases are a match to TRBD1. The V segment lost 0 bases and the J segment 6 bases; nucleotides outside the gene matches: 10. Germline CDR1 reads SGHRS; CDR2 reads YFSETQ. The CDR3 spans 16 residues. The CDR3 DNA reads as TGCGCCAGCAGCTTGGCCTCCGGGACAGGGAGCAGCGAGCAGTACTTC. This encodes CASSLASGTGSSEQYF.

This chain uses TRBV27 with TRBJ1-3, with TRBD1 as a possible D gene (6 bases). Germline V gene sequence: CDR1 MNHEY, CDR2 SMNVEV (reference sequence). V was pared by 5 bases and J by 4 bases, with 18 bases between. CDR3 size: 16 residues. The CDR3 protein is CASSPLGGPRGNTIYF. The CDR3 DNA follows: TGTGCCAGCAGTCCGCTCGGGGGGCCGAGAGGAAACACCATATATTTT.

The rearrangement links TRBV6-1 to TRBJ2-7; possible D gene TRBD2, 5 bases. Germline V gene lookup returns CDR1 MNHNS and CDR2 SASEGT. The CDR3 contains 15 residues. V was clipped by 1 base and J by 3 bases, with 13 bases between them. The CDR3 DNA reads TGTGCCAGCAGTGAAGTTAACGACTATGGCTACGAGCAGTACTTC. This gives the protein CASSEVNDYGYEQYF.

This chain joins TRBV11-3 and TRBJ1-1, with D possibly being TRBD1 (6 bases). Trimming stripped 6 bases from V and 0 bases from J, with 8 bases between. This CDR3 contains 13 residues. Per the germline V gene, CDR1 is SGHNT and CDR2 is YENEEA. The CDR3 loop reads CASRSGVNTEAFF. CDR3 coding DNA: TGTGCCAGCAGATCAGGGGTGAACACTGAAGCTTTCTTT.

The chain is built from TRBV27 and TRBJ2-7; 7 bases match TRBD1. CDR1 and CDR2 (germline): MNHEY, SMNVEV (reference sequence). The CDR3 sequence is 14 residues long. J was trimmed by 7 bases and V by 5 bases; bases with no gene match: 11. Here the CDR3 reads CASSPGTVFLEQYF. CDR3 nucleotide sequence: TGTGCCAGCAGTCCGGGGACAGTTTTCTTAGAGCAGTACTTC.

This chain uses TRBV10-2 with TRBJ1-1; tentative D call: TRBD1 (6 bases). The ends were cut back, 7 bases at V and 1 base at J, with 10 bases in the middle. Germline CDR1 is WSHSY and CDR2 is SAAADI. The CDR3 runs to 13 residues. In nucleotides, the CDR3 is TGCGCCAGCAAGGACAGCCAGAACACTGAAGCTTTCTTT. As protein: CASKDSQNTEAFF.

V and J are TRBV11-2 and TRBJ2-2; D remains ambiguous. CDR3 size: 15 residues. CDR1 SGHAT and CDR2 FQNNGV come from the germline V gene. V lost 2 bases and J lost 4, with 11 bases in between. As DNA, the CDR3 is TGTGCCAGCAGCTTAAGGTCGCAGGTCACCGGGGAGCTGTTTTTT. It specifies CASSLRSQVTGELFF.

The V gene is TRBV27, the J gene TRBJ2-7; a possible D gene is TRBD1 (5 bases). This CDR3 comprises 12 residues. V was trimmed by 4 bases and J by 3 bases, leaving 7 bases between them. Germline values: CDR1 MNHEY, CDR2 SMNVEV (reference sequence). Written as DNA, the CDR3 is TGTGCCAGCAGTTCTCAGGGCTACGAGCAGTACTTC. Amino acids: CASSSQGYEQYF.

In this sample, this clone turned up a few times. The chain employs TRBV28 and TRBJ2-5; 8 nucleotides line up with TRBD2. Germline V gives CDR1 MDHEN, CDR2 SYDVKM. The CDR3 is made up of 14 amino acids. With V trimmed by 6 bases and J by 5 bases, 8 bases remained unmatched. This CDR3 is CASRSGGIGETQYF. CDR3 coding DNA: TGTGCCAGCAGGTCGGGAGGGATAGGGGAGACCCAGTACTTC. The entire variable domain, with the rest obtained from reference TRBV28 and TRBJ2-5, is as follows: DVKVTQSSRYLVKRTGEKVFLECVQDMDHENMFWYRQDPGLGLRLIYFSYDVKMKEKGDIPEGYSVSREKKERFSLILESASTNQTSMYLCASRSGGIGETQYFGPGTRLLVL.

This clone was seen a single time. The chain's CDR3 is CASSIVESNQPQHF. CDR3 nucleotides: TGTGCCAGTAGTATAGTTGAAAGCAATCAGCCCCAGCATTTT. V usage is TRBV19 and J usage is TRBJ1-5; unclear D gene. Trimming left V 1 base short and J 1 base short, with 5 bases between. Germline-derived CDR1 and CDR2 are LNHDA and SQIVND (reference sequence). There are 14 residues in the CDR3.

The V call is TRBV6-6, the J call TRBJ2-7; weak D call: TRBD1 (5 bases). This CDR3 is 14 amino acids long. Trimming pared 0 bases from V and 5 bases from J, leaving 11 bases between. CDR1 is MNHNY, CDR2 SVGAGI, per germline (reference sequence). As DNA, the CDR3 is TGTGCCAGCAGTTACTCGATGGGGCTGAACGAGCAGTACTTC. Its translation is CASSYSMGLNEQYF.

This clone was observed a single time. The chain is built from TRBV4-2 and TRBJ2-7, with 8 bases that match TRBD2. The V gene's germline CDR1 is LGHNA and CDR2 YNFKEQ. The V segment lost 4 bases and the J segment 3 bases; nucleotides outside the gene matches: 5. The CDR3 sequence is 14 residues long. The CDR3 DNA follows: TGTGCCAGCAGCCCCGGCGGGGGGCTCTACGAGCAGTACTTC. It specifies CASSPGGGLYEQYF.

This rearrangement joins TRBV20-1 to TRBJ1-1; no reliable D call. Trimming shortened V by 4 bases and J by 0 bases, and 3 bases separated the two germline ends. Germline CDR1 is DFQATT and CDR2 is SNEGSKA (reference sequence). CDR3 length: 11 amino acids. The CDR3 nucleotides are TGCAGTGCTAAAGTGAACACTGAAGCTTTCTTT. Protein product: CSAKVNTEAFF.

V usage is TRBV7-9 and J usage is TRBJ1-5; D may be TRBD1 (6 bases). V was shortened by 1 base and J by 1 base, with 17 bases between the two germline ends. There are 18 residues in the CDR3. Germline V gene lookup returns CDR1 SEHNR and CDR2 FQNEAQ (reference sequence). DNA for the CDR3: TGTGCCAGCAGCTTAGTAAGAGGGGGGGTTTTGAGCAATCAGCCCCAGCATTTT. Protein sequence: CASSLVRGGVLSNQPQHF.

The CDR3 DNA is TGTGCCAGCAGCTTAGGGATATCTGGAAACACCATATATTTT. This translates into CASSLGISGNTIYF. The chain has TRBV5-6 and TRBJ1-3, with no clear D. Germline V gene data show CDR1 as SGHDT and CDR2 as YYEEEE. The V end lost 2 bases, the J end lost 1 base, and 7 bases lay between the germline ends. There are 14 residues in the CDR3. The entire variable domain, with the rest obtained from reference TRBV5-6 and TRBJ1-3, is as follows: DAGVTQSPTHLIKTRGQQVTLRCSPKSGHDTVSWYQQALGQGPQFIFQYYEEEERQRGNFPDRFSGHQFPNYSSELNVNALLLGDSALYLCASSLGISGNTIYFGEGSWLTVV.

The gene calls are TRBV9 and TRBJ2-3, with D maybe TRBD2 (5 bases). Germline V gene data show CDR1 as SGDLS and CDR2 as YYNGEE. The CDR3 has 15 amino acids. Deletions cut 0 bases from V and 1 base from J, with 9 bases between. The CDR3 DNA follows: TGTGCCAGCAGCGTAGGGGTAGCGCGCACAGATACGCAGTATTTT. Its protein is CASSVGVARTDTQYF.

The chain is built from TRBV7-9 and TRBJ2-5, with D unclear. Trimming stripped 5 bases from V and 5 bases from J, with 9 bases between. There are 12 residues in the CDR3. The germline V gene has CDR1 SEHNR and CDR2 FQNEAQ (reference sequence). CDR3 DNA: TGTGCCAGCAGCCCCTATTCCGAGACCCAGTACTTC. It encodes CASSPYSETQYF.

J is TRBJ2-3 and V is TRBV4-2; D possibly corresponds to TRBD2 (7 bases). CDR3 length equals 17 residues. Germline CDR1 is LGHNA and CDR2 is YNFKEQ. V gave up 2 bases and J gave up 0 bases, with 15 bases separating them. CDR3 sequence reads: CASSQPKGGASTDTQYF. The CDR3 nucleotides are TGTGCCAGCAGCCAACCGAAAGGGGGGGCTAGCACAGATACGCAGTATTTT.

This clone was counted a single time. The rearrangement links TRBV4-3 to TRBJ2-2; 10 positions agree with TRBD2. Germline-derived CDR1 and CDR2 are LGHNA and YSLEER. V shed 0 bases and J 5 bases; nucleotides not matched to a gene: 3. The CDR3 runs to 16 residues. CDR3 region: CASSQETSGITGELFF. For the CDR3, the DNA is TGCGCCAGCAGCCAAGAAACTAGCGGGATAACCGGGGAGCTGTTTTTT.

The chain employs TRBV27 and TRBJ2-7; possibly TRBD2 for D (6 bases). V lost 0 bases, J lost 2 bases, and 11 bases lay in between. The CDR3 is 15 residues long. Germline CDR1 is MNHEY and CDR2 is SMNVEV (reference sequence). CDR3 amino acids: CASSLSFGGTYEQYF. CDR3 nucleotides: TGTGCCAGCAGTTTATCTTTCGGGGGAACCTACGAGCAGTACTTC.

The V gene is TRBV11-2, the J gene TRBJ1-4; D remains ambiguous. Germline V gene data show CDR1 as SGHAT and CDR2 as FQNNGV. The germline V and J ends were trimmed by 1 base and 2 bases, with 5 bases remaining between them. The CDR3 loop spans 14 amino acids. The DNA of the CDR3 is TGTGCCAGCAGCTTAGGCGGGACTAATGAAAAACTGTTTTTT. It encodes CASSLGGTNEKLFF.

A remark on this clone: Other DNA sequences in the same sample also yield this CDR3. The chain couples TRBV7-9 to TRBJ2-7; D gene unclear. Looked up from germline, CDR1 is SEHNR and CDR2 is FQNEAQ (reference sequence). This CDR3 spans 14 amino acids. The ends were cut back, 5 bases at V and 1 base at J, with 12 bases in the middle. In DNA form, the CDR3 reads TGTGCCAGCAGCCCTCCCGGCCCGTCCTACGAGCAGTACTTC. As protein: CASSPPGPSYEQYF.

This chain uses TRBV11-3 with TRBJ2-4, with 7 nucleotides matching TRBD2. The CDR3 has 16 residues. Germline CDR1 is SGHNT and CDR2 is YENEEA. Losses at the gene ends were 5 bases for V and 3 bases for J; bases not matched to a gene: 10. CDR3 amino acids: CASSLGGMNVKNIQYF. The CDR3 bases are TGTGCCAGCAGCCTGGGAGGGATGAACGTCAAAAACATTCAGTACTTC.

V gene TRBV7-2 combines with J gene TRBJ2-5; 7 positions match TRBD1. The CDR3 consists of 14 residues. CDR1 and CDR2 (germline): SGHTA, FQGNSA. V shed 5 bases, J shed 4 bases, and the junction held 7 bases outside the gene matches. The CDR3 loop reads CASSQQRGRETQYF. CDR3 in DNA: TGTGCCAGCAGCCAACAAAGGGGGCGAGAGACCCAGTACTTC.

V usage is TRBV10-3 and J usage is TRBJ2-7, with D uncertain. CDR1 is ENHRY, CDR2 SYGVKD, per germline. The CDR3 length is 12 residues. Trimming removed 6 bases from V and 1 base from J, with 7 bases in between. The CDR3 DNA reads as TGTGCCATCAGCGACGGGTCCTACGAGCAGTACTTC. This gives the protein CAISDGSYEQYF.

V gene TRBV6-5 combines with J gene TRBJ2-2; the D is unclear. The CDR3 loop spans 13 amino acids. The V gene lost 2 bases and the J gene lost 6 bases, with 7 bases spanning the gap. Germline CDR1 reads MNHEY; CDR2 reads SVGAGI. CDR3 nucleotides: TGTGCCAGCAGTTACAGGGTCGCCGGGGAGCTGTTTTTT. Translating it yields CASSYRVAGELFF.